This T cell receptor (beta chain) was profiled in a study of CD8 T cells in Susac syndrome. As controls, healthy donors matched for age and sex were used. TEMRA cells were enriched by FACS, while CD8+ and CD4+ T cells were obtained through a negative isolation that was performed magnetically. An amount of RNA that ranged from roughly 0.5 to 1 ug was reverse transcribed with random hexamers. It was immunoSEQ multiplex PCR that amplified TCR beta CDR3 across 54 Vbeta and 13 Jbeta. TCRdb reprocessed the immunoSEQ multiplex PCR reads with MiXCR, giving one entry per CDR3 protein. The sample lists 150,000 to 200,000 distinct CDR3 sequences; 90% to 95% were seen once. Sequenced: CD4+ T cells from PBMCs. This receptor was identified in a human donor in good health.

CDR3: CSAPRGGGVTDTQYF. CDR3 bases: TGCAGTGCTCCCCGGGGCGGGGGGGTCACAGATACGCAGTATTTT. The chain joins TRBV20-1 to TRBJ2-3, with 9 bases aligning to TRBD2. V lost 5 bases to trimming and J lost 2 bases; unmatched junction nucleotides: 8. Germline assignment: CDR1 DFQATT and CDR2 SNEGSKA (reference sequence). This CDR3 contains 15 residues.